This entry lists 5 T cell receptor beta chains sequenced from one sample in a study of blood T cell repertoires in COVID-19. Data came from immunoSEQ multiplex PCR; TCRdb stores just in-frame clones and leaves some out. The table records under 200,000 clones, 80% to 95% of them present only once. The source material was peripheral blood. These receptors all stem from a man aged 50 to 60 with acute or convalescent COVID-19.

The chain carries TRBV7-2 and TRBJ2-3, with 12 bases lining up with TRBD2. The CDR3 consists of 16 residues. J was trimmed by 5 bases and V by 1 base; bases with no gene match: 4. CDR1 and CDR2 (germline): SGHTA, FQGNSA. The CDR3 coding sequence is TGTGCCAGCAGCTTAGGGGCTAGCGGGAGGGTAGATACGCAGTATTTT. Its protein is CASSLGASGRVDTQYF.

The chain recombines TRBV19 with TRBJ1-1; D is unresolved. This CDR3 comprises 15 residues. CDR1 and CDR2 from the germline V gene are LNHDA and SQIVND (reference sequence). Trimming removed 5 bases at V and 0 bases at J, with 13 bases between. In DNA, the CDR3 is TGTGCCAGTAGTCTCTACACCGACATGAACACTGAAGCTTTCTTT. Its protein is CASSLYTDMNTEAFF.

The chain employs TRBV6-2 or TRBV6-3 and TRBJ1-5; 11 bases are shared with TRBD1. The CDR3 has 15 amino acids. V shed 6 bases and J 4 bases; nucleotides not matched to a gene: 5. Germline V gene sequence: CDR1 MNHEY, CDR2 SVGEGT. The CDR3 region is CASSPGTGGNQPQHF. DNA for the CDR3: TGTGCCAGCAGCCCTGGGACAGGGGGGAATCAGCCCCAGCATTTT.

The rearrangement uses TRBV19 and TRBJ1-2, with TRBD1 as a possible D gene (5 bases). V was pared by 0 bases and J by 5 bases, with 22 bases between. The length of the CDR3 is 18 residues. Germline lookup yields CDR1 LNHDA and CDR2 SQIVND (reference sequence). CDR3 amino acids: CASSIDPRRGPTSYGYTF. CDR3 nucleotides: TGTGCCAGTAGTATAGACCCCAGGCGGGGCCCGACCTCTTATGGCTACACCTTC.

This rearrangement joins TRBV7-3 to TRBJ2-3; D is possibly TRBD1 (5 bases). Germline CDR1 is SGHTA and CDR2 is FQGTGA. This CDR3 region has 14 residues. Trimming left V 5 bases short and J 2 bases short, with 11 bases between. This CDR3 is CASSRKGPTDTQYF. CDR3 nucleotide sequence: TGTGCCAGCAGCCGCAAGGGGCCCACAGATACGCAGTATTTT.